A selection of T cell receptor beta chains follows, all from one sample in a study of shared clonotypes between healthy human individuals. Profiled with immunoSEQ multiplex PCR; TCRdb holds only in-frame clones, not every one. The sample contains millions of clones, approximately 95% of which appear only once. Sequencing input: naive CD4+ T cells from PBMCs. All receptors derive from a man aged 18 to 29 in good health. Some clones in this sample may be carry-over from other donors' samples. Each CDR3 is given without its conserved first and last residue. Each record gives: J gene, V gene, D gene, CDR3 protein. A D gene is named only where the DNA matches it firmly.

j_call: TRBJ2-5
v_call: TRBV9
d_call: TRBD2
cdr3_aa: ASSVAPSGQETQY

j_call: TRBJ2-5
v_call: TRBV2
d_call: TRBD2
cdr3_aa: ASSEWDGGETQY

j_call: TRBJ1-5
v_call: TRBV5-1
d_call: NA
cdr3_aa: ASSLNRNQPQH

j_call: TRBJ2-2
v_call: TRBV4-2
d_call: TRBD2
cdr3_aa: ASRTSGTGELF

j_call: TRBJ1-2
v_call: TRBV5-1
d_call: NA
cdr3_aa: ASSLGQPNYGYT

j_call: TRBJ2-2
v_call: TRBV9
d_call: TRBD2
cdr3_aa: ASTWRGGGTGELF

j_call: TRBJ2-7
v_call: TRBV28
d_call: NA
cdr3_aa: ASSFSARWGNEQY

j_call: TRBJ1-1
v_call: TRBV7-2
d_call: NA
cdr3_aa: ASSLESGKGTEAF

j_call: TRBJ2-7
v_call: TRBV18
d_call: TRBD1
cdr3_aa: ASSPPGDRGRYEQY

j_call: TRBJ1-2
v_call: TRBV27
d_call: TRBD1
cdr3_aa: ASSFRTGNGYT

j_call: TRBJ2-7
v_call: TRBV2
d_call: TRBD1
cdr3_aa: ASSERQGYRY

j_call: TRBJ1-2
v_call: TRBV30
d_call: TRBD1
cdr3_aa: ACSGQGIWGNYGYT

j_call: TRBJ2-2
v_call: TRBV7-2
d_call: NA
cdr3_aa: ASSRLGTGELF

j_call: TRBJ2-5
v_call: TRBV6-1
d_call: NA
cdr3_aa: ASSEHGWAQY

j_call: TRBJ2-1
v_call: TRBV10-3
d_call: NA
cdr3_aa: AIQQGVNEQF

j_call: TRBJ1-1
v_call: TRBV5-1
d_call: TRBD1
cdr3_aa: ASSMATGDPMNTEAF

j_call: TRBJ1-2
v_call: TRBV6-1
d_call: NA
cdr3_aa: ASSVEGYGYT

j_call: TRBJ2-3
v_call: TRBV27
d_call: NA
cdr3_aa: ASSLSVRTDTQY

j_call: TRBJ2-2
v_call: TRBV18
d_call: NA
cdr3_aa: ASSPLGPPSTGELF

j_call: TRBJ2-1
v_call: TRBV7-9
d_call: NA
cdr3_aa: ASSWDTTYNEQF

j_call: TRBJ2-7
v_call: TRBV10-3
d_call: TRBD2
cdr3_aa: ASTKGVAGGTEQY

j_call: TRBJ2-3
v_call: TRBV5-1
d_call: TRBD2
cdr3_aa: ASSLEGSGNITDTQY

j_call: TRBJ2-7
v_call: TRBV27
d_call: NA
cdr3_aa: ASSLQRTAYEQY

j_call: TRBJ1-2
v_call: TRBV28
d_call: NA
cdr3_aa: ASSLFAGAVYGYT

j_call: TRBJ1-1
v_call: TRBV9
d_call: NA
cdr3_aa: ASSPGKGNTEAF

j_call: TRBJ2-2
v_call: TRBV27
d_call: NA
cdr3_aa: ASSLGAGTGELF

j_call: TRBJ2-1
v_call: TRBV20-1
d_call: NA
cdr3_aa: SAEAYNEQF

j_call: TRBJ2-6
v_call: TRBV2
d_call: NA
cdr3_aa: ATLSGAGANVLT

j_call: TRBJ2-6
v_call: TRBV7-9
d_call: NA
cdr3_aa: ASSLAGNIGANVLT

j_call: TRBJ2-2
v_call: TRBV28
d_call: NA
cdr3_aa: ASSLRGTGELF

j_call: TRBJ1-1
v_call: TRBV13
d_call: TRBD1
cdr3_aa: ATELAGTGWTEAF

j_call: TRBJ1-5
v_call: TRBV7-9
d_call: NA
cdr3_aa: ASSLVNQPQH

j_call: TRBJ2-5
v_call: TRBV10-3
d_call: TRBD1
cdr3_aa: AISYGQGQETQY

j_call: TRBJ2-7
v_call: TRBV20-1
d_call: NA
cdr3_aa: SASGAYEQY

j_call: TRBJ1-1
v_call: TRBV7-3
d_call: NA
cdr3_aa: ASSLDPGDTEAF

j_call: TRBJ1-1
v_call: TRBV5-1
d_call: NA
cdr3_aa: ASSLGQPNTEAF

j_call: TRBJ2-7
v_call: TRBV29-1
d_call: NA
cdr3_aa: SAVWGRGNEQY

j_call: NA
v_call: TRBV27
d_call: TRBD2
cdr3_aa: ASSLRPGERENEQY

j_call: TRBJ1-2
v_call: TRBV10-3
d_call: NA
cdr3_aa: AISRGGEYYGYT

j_call: TRBJ2-1
v_call: TRBV5-1
d_call: TRBD1
cdr3_aa: ASRLGTGSYNEQF

j_call: TRBJ1-4
v_call: TRBV30
d_call: TRBD1
cdr3_aa: AGDRGREKLF

j_call: TRBJ2-1
v_call: TRBV7-2
d_call: TRBD2
cdr3_aa: ASSTGTSISYNEQF

j_call: TRBJ2-1
v_call: TRBV5-1
d_call: NA
cdr3_aa: ASSFSTTTPHNEQF

j_call: TRBJ2-7
v_call: TRBV11-1
d_call: NA
cdr3_aa: ASSFGGNYEQY

j_call: TRBJ1-1
v_call: TRBV10-3
d_call: TRBD1
cdr3_aa: AISPGQGRTEAF

j_call: TRBJ2-1
v_call: TRBV10-3
d_call: NA
cdr3_aa: AISEVVGGGSEQF

j_call: TRBJ1-4
v_call: TRBV18
d_call: NA
cdr3_aa: ATHHGQGREKLF

j_call: TRBJ1-3
v_call: TRBV10-3
d_call: TRBD1
cdr3_aa: AIGTVGNTIY

j_call: TRBJ2-7
v_call: TRBV7-6
d_call: TRBD2
cdr3_aa: ASSTTSGPSYEQY

j_call: TRBJ2-5
v_call: TRBV5-6
d_call: TRBD1
cdr3_aa: ASSRTGPRETQY

j_call: TRBJ2-1
v_call: TRBV11-3
d_call: TRBD1
cdr3_aa: ASNRGDSGDNEQF

j_call: TRBJ2-1
v_call: TRBV28
d_call: NA
cdr3_aa: ASSFWTSTYNEQF